This T cell receptor beta chain originates from a study of cytomegalovirus exposure and HLA in healthy donors. Study conclusions and caveats: First-cohort TCR clusters were later found to tend to co-occur in the approximately 120 validation repertoires.

V shed 1 base, J shed 1 base, and the junction held 2 bases outside the gene matches. This CDR3 is built from 17 residues. The germline gives CDR1 SGHAT, CDR2 FQNNGV. For this clone: The antigen is not known.

Profiled with immunoSEQ multiplex PCR; TCRdb holds only in-frame clones, not every one. The table shows 200,000 to 300,000 clones, with around 85% occurring only once. The clonotype originates from a woman in her twenties or thirties in good health and CMV-seropositive. The chain carries TRBV11-2 and TRBJ2-6; 9 nucleotides agree with TRBD1. The sequencing sample was made of PBMCs. The CDR3: CASSLGTGASGANVLTF. The CDR3 DNA follows: TGTGCCAGCAGCTTAGGGACAGGGGCATCTGGGGCCAACGTCCTGACTTTC.